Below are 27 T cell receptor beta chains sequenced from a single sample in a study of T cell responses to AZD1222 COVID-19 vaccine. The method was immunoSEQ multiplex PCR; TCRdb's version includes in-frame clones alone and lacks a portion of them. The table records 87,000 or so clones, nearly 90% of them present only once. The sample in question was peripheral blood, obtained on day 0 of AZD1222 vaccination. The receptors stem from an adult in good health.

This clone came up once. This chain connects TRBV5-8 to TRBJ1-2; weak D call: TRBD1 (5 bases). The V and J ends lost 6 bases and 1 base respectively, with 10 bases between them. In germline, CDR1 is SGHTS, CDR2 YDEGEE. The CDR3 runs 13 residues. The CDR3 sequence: CASNSDNNYGYTF. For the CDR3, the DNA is TGTGCCAGCAACTCGGACAATAACTATGGCTACACCTTC.

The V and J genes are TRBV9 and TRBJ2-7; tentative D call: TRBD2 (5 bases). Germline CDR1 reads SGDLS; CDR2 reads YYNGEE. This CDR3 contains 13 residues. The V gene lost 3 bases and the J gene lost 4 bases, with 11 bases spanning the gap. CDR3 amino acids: CASSAPSGYEQYF. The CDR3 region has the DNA TGTGCCAGCAGCGCCCCAAGCGGTTACGAGCAGTACTTC.

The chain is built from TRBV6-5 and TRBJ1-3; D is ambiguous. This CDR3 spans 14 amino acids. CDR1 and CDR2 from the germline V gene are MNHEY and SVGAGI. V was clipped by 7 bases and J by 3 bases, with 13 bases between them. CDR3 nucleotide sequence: TGTGCCAGCACTCTACAGTTAGATGGAAACACCATATATTTT. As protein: CASTLQLDGNTIYF.

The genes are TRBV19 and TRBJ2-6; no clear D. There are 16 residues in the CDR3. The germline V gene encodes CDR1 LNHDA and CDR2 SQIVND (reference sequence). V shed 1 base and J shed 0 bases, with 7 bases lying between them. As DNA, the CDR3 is TGTGCCAGTAGTATAGGTCGAATCTCTGGGGCCAACGTCCTGACTTTC. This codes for CASSIGRISGANVLTF.

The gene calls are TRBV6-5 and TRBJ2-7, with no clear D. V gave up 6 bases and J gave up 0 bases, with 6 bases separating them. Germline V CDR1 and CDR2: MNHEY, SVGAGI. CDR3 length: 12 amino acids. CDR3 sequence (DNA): TGTGCCAGCAGACCAAGCTCCTACGAGCAGTACTTC. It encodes CASRPSSYEQYF.

This CDR3 is CASSPGHVLEQFF. CDR3 nucleotide sequence: TGTGCCAGCTCACCGGGGCATGTTCTTGAGCAGTTCTTC. This chain links TRBV18 with TRBJ2-1; D might be TRBD1 (5 bases). The CDR3 sequence is 13 residues long. Germline V gene data show CDR1 as KGHSH and CDR2 as LQKENI. V was shortened by 3 bases and J by 9 bases, with 12 bases between the two germline ends.

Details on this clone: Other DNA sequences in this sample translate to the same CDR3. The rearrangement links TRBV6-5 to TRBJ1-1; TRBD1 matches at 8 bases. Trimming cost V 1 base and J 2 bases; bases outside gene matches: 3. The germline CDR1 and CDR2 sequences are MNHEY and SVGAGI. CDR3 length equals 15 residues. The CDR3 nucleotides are TGTGCCAGCAGTTACTTCGGGACAGGCAACACTGAAGCTTTCTTT. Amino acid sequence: CASSYFGTGNTEAFF.

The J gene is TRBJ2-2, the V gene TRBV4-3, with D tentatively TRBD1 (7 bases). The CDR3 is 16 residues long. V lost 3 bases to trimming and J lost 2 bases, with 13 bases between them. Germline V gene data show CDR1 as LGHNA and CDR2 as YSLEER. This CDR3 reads CASSHQQGTNTGELFF. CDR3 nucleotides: TGCGCCAGCAGCCACCAACAGGGGACTAACACCGGGGAGCTGTTTTTT.

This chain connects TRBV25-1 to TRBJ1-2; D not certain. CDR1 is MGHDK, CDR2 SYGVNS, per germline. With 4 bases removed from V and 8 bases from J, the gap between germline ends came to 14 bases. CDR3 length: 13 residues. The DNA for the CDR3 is TGTGCCAGCAGTGTAACATGGTTTGACGGCTACACCTTC. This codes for CASSVTWFDGYTF.

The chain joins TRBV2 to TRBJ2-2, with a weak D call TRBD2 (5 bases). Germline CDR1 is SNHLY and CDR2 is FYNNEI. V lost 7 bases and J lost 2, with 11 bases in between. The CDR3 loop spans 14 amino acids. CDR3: CASTMTGNTGELFF. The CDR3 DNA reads TGTGCCAGCACCATGACGGGAAACACCGGGGAGCTGTTTTTT.

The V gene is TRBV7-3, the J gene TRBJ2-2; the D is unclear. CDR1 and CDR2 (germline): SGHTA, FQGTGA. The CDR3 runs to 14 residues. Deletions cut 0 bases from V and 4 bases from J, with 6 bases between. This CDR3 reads CASSLTPSTGELFF. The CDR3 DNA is TGTGCCAGCAGCTTAACACCTAGCACCGGGGAGCTGTTTTTT.

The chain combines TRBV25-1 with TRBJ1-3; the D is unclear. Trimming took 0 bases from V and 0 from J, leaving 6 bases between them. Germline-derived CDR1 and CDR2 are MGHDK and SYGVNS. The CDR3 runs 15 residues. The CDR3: CASSEYTDSGNTIYF. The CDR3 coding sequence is TGTGCCAGCAGTGAATACACCGACTCTGGAAACACCATATATTTT.

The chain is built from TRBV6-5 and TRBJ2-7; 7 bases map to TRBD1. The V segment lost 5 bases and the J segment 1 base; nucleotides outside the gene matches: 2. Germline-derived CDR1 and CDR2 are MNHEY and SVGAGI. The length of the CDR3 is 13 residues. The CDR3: CASSRQGSYEQYF. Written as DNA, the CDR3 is TGTGCCAGCAGTCGACAGGGTTCCTACGAGCAGTACTTC.

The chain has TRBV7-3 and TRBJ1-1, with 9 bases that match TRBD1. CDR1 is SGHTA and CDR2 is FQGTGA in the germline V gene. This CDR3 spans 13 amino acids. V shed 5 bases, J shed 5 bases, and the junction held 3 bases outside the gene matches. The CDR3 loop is CASSAGTGTEAFF. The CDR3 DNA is TGTGCCAGCAGCGCGGGGACAGGGACTGAAGCTTTCTTT.

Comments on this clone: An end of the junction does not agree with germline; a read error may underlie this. CDR3 nucleotides: TGTGCCACCAGTGGGTCCTACGAGCAGTACTTC. Encoded protein: CATSGSYEQYF. The chain employs TRBV10-3 and TRBJ2-7; D call uncertain. CDR1 is ENHRY and CDR2 is SYGVKD in the germline V gene. The CDR3 runs to 11 residues.

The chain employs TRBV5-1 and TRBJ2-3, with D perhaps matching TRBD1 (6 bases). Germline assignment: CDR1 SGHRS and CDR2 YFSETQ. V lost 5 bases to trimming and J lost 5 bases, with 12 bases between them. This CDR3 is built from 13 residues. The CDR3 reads CASRAIQGDTQYF. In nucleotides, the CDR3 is TGCGCCAGCAGGGCAATACAGGGAGATACGCAGTATTTT.

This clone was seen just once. The CDR3 here is CASSSSGGDSYGYTF. The CDR3 bases are TGTGCCAGCAGCTCGAGTGGGGGGGACAGCTATGGCTACACCTTC. The J gene is TRBJ1-2, the V gene TRBV7-2, with 7 bases matching TRBD1. CDR3 size: 15 residues. The germline gives CDR1 SGHTA, CDR2 FQGNSA. V gave up 4 bases and J gave up 4 bases; unmatched junction bases: 9.

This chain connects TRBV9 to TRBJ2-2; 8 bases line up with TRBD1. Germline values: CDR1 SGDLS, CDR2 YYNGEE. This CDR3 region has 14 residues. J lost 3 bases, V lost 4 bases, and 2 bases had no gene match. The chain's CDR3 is CASSTTGDTGELFF. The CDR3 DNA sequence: TGTGCCAGCAGCACGACAGGGGACACCGGGGAGCTGTTTTTT.

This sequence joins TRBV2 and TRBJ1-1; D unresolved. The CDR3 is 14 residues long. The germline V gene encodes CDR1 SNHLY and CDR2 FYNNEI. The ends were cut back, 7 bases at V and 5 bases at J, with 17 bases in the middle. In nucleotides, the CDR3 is TGTGCCAGCACTTTGGGCTCCCCTGGGACTGAAGCTTTCTTT. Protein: CASTLGSPGTEAFF.

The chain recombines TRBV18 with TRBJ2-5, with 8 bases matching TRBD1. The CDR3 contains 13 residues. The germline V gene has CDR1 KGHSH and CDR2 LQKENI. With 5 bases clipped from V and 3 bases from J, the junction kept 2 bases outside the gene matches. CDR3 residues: CASSAQGEETQYF. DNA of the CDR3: TGTGCCAGCTCAGCACAGGGGGAAGAGACCCAGTACTTC. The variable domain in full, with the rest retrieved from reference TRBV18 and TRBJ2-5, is NAGVMQNPRHLVRRRGQEARLRCSPMKGHSHVYWYRQLPEEGLKFMVYLQKENIIDESGMPKERFSAEFPKEGPSILRIQQVVRGDSAAYFCASSAQGEETQYFGPGTRLLVL.

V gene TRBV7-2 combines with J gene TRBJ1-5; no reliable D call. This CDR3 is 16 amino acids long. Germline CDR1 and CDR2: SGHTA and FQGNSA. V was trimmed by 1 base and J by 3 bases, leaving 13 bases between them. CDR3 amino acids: CASSLVGTDNNQPQHF. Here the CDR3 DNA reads TGTGCCAGCAGCTTAGTCGGCACAGATAACAATCAGCCCCAGCATTTT.

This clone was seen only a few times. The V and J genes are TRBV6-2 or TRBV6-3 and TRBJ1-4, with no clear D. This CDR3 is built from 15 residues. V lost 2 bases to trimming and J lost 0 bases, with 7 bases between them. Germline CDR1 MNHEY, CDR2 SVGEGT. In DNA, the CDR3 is TGTGCCAGCAGTTACCGAGGCTCAACTAATGAAAAACTGTTTTTT. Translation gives CASSYRGSTNEKLFF.

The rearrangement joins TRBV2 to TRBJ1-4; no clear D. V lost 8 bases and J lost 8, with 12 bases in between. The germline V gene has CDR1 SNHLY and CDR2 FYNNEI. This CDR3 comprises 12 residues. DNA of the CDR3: TGTGCCAGCGCAAGAGGAGAGGAAAAACTGTTTTTT. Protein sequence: CASARGEEKLFF.

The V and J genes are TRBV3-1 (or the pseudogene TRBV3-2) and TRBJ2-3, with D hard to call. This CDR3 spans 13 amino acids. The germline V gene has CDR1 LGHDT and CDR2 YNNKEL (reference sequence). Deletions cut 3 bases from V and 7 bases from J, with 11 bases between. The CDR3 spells CASSQNQANTQYF. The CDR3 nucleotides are TGTGCCAGCAGCCAGAACCAGGCCAATACGCAGTATTTT.

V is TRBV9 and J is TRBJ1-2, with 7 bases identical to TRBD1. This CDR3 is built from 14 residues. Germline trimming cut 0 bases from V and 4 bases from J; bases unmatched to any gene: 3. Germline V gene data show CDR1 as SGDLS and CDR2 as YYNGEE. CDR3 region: CASSVVTGAYGYTF. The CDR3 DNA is TGTGCCAGCAGCGTAGTAACAGGGGCCTATGGCTACACCTTC. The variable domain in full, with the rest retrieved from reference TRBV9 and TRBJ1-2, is DSGVTQTPKHLITATGQRVTLRCSPRSGDLSVYWYQQSLDQGLQFLIQYYNGEERAKGNILERFSAQQFPDLHSELNLSSLELGDSALYFCASSVVTGAYGYTFGSGTRLTVV.

For the CDR3, the DNA is TGCAGCGTTGAGGAGGTCCCGAGCTCCTATAATTCACCCCTCCACTTT. This codes for CSVEEVPSSYNSPLHF. V usage is TRBV29-1 and J usage is TRBJ1-6, with D uncertain. The V gene's germline CDR1 is SQVTM and CDR2 ANQGSEA. The CDR3 contains 16 residues. Trimming cost V 3 bases and J 0 bases, with 12 bases left between them. The complete variable domain, with remaining parts taken from reference TRBV29-1 and TRBJ1-6, reads SAVISQKPSRDICQRGTSLTIQCQVDSQVTMMFWYRQQPGQSLTLIATANQGSEATYESGFVIDKFPISRPNLTFSTLTVSNMSPEDSSIYLCSVEEVPSSYNSPLHFGNGTRLTVT.

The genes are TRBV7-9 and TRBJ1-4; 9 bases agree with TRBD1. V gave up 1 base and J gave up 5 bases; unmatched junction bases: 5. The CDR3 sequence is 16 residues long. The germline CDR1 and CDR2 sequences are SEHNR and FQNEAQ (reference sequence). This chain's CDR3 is CASSLGFGTGNEKLFF. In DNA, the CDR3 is TGTGCCAGCAGCTTAGGGTTCGGGACAGGGAATGAAAAACTGTTTTTT.